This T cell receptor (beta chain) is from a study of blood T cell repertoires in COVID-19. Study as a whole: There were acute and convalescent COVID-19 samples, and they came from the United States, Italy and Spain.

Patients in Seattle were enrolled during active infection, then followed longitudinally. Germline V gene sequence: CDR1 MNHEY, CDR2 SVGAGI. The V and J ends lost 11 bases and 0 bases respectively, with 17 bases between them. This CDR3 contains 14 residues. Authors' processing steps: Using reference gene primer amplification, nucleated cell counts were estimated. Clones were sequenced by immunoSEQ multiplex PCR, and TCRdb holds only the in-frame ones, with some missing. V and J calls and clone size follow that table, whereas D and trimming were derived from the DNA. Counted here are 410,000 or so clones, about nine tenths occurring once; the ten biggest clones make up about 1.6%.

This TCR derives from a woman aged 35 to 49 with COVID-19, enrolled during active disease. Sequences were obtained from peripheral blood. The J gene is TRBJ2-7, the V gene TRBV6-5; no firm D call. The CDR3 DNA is TGTGCCCGACCGCGGCCCCTCAGCTCCTACGAGCAGTACTTC. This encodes CARPRPLSSYEQYF.